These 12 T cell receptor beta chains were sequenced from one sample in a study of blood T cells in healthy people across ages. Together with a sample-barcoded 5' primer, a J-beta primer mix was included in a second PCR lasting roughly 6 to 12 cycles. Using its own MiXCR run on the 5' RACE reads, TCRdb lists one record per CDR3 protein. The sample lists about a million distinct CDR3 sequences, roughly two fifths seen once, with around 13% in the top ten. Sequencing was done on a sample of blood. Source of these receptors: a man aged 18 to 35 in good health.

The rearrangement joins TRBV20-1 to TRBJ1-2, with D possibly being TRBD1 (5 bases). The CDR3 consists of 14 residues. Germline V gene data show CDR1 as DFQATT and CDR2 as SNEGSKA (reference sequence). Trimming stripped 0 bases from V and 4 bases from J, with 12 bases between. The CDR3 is CSARDVGRTYGYTF. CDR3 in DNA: TGCAGTGCTAGAGACGTGGGACGGACCTATGGCTACACCTTC.

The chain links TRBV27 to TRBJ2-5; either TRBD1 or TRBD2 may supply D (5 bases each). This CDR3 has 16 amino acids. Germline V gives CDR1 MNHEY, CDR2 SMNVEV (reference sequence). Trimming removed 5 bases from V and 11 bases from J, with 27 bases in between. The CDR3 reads CASSPSRDAKKEEQYF. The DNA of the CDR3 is TGTGCCAGCAGTCCCTCCCGGGACGCCAAAAAAGAGGAGCAGTACTTC.

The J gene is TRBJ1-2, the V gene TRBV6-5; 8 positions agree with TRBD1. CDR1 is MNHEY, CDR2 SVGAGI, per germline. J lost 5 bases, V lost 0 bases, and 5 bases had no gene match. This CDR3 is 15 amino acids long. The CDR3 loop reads CASSYSLDRVYGYTF. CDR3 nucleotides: TGTGCCAGCAGTTACTCCCTGGACAGGGTATATGGCTACACCTTC.

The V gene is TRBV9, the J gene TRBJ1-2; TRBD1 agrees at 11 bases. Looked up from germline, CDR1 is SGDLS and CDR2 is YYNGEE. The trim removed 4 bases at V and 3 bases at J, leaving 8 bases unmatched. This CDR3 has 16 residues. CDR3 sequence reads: CASSLTDRGQDYGYTF. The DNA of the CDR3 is TGTGCCAGCAGCTTAACGGACAGGGGGCAGGACTATGGCTACACCTTC.

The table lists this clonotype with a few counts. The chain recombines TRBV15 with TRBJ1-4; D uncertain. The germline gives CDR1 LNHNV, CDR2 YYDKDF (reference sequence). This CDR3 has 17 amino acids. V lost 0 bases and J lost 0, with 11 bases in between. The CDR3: CATSREGPKATNEKLFF. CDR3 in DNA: TGTGCCACCAGCAGAGAGGGTCCCAAAGCAACTAATGAAAAACTGTTTTTT.

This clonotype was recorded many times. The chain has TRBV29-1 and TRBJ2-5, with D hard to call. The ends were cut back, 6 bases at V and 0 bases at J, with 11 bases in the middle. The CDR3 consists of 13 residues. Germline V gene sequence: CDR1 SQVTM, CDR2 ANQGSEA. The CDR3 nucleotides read TGCAGCGTGGCCGGTTTCAACCAAGAGACCCAGTACTTC. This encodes CSVAGFNQETQYF.

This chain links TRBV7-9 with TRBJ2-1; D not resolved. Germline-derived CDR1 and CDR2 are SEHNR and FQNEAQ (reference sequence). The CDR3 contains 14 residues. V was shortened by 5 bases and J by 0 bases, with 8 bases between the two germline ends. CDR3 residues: CASSPFGSYNEQFF. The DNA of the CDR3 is TGTGCCAGCAGCCCCTTCGGCTCCTACAATGAGCAGTTCTTC. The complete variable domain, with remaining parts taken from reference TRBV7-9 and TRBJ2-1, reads DTGVSQNPRHKITKRGQNVTFRCDPISEHNRLYWYRQTLGQGPEFLTYFQNEAQLEKSRLLSDRFSAERPKGSFSTLEIQRTEQGDSAMYLCASSPFGSYNEQFFGPGTRLTVL.

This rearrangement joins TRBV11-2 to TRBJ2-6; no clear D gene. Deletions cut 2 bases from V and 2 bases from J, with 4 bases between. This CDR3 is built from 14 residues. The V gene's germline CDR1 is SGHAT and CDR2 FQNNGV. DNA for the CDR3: TGTGCCAGCAGCTTAAATCCTGGGGCCAACGTCCTGACTTTC. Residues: CASSLNPGANVLTF.

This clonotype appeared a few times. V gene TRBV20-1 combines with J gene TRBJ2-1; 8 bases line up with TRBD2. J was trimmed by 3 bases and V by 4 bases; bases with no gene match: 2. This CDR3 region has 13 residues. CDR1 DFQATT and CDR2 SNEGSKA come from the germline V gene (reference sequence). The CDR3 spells CSATAGDYNEQFF. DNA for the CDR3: TGCAGTGCTACAGCGGGGGACTACAATGAGCAGTTCTTC.

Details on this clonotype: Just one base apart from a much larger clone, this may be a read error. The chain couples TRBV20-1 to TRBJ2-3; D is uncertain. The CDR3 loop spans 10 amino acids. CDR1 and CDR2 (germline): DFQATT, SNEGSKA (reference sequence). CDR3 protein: CRVATDTQYF. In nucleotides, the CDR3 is TGCAGGGTTGCCACAGATACGCAGTATTTT.

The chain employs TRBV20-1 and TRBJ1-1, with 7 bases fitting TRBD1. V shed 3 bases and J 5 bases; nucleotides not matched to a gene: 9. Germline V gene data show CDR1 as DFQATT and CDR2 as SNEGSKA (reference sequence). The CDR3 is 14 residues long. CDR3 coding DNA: TGCAGTGCTAGCCGAACAGGGGATGGGACTGAAGCTTTCTTT. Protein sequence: CSASRTGDGTEAFF.

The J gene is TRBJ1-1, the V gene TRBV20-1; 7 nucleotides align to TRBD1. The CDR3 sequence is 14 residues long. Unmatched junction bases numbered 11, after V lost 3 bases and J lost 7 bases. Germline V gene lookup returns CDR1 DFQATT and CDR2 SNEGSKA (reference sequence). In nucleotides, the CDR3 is TGCAGTGCTAGTAACCCCTCGGGACAGAGTGAAGCTTTCTTT. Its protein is CSASNPSGQSEAFF.